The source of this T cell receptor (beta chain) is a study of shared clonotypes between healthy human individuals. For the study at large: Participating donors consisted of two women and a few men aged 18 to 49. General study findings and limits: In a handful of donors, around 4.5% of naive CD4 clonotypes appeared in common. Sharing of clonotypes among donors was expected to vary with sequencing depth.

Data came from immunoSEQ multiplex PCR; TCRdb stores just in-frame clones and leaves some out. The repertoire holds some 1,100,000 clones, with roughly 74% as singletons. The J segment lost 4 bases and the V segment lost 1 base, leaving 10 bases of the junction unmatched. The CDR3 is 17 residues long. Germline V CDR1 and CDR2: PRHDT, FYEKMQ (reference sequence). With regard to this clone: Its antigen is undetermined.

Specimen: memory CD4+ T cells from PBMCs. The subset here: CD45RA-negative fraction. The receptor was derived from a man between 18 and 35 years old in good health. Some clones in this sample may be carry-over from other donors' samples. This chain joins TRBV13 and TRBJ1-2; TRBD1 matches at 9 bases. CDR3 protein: CASSLASQGAPIYGYTF. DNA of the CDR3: TGTGCCAGCAGCTTAGCCTCACAGGGGGCGCCCATCTATGGCTACACCTTC.